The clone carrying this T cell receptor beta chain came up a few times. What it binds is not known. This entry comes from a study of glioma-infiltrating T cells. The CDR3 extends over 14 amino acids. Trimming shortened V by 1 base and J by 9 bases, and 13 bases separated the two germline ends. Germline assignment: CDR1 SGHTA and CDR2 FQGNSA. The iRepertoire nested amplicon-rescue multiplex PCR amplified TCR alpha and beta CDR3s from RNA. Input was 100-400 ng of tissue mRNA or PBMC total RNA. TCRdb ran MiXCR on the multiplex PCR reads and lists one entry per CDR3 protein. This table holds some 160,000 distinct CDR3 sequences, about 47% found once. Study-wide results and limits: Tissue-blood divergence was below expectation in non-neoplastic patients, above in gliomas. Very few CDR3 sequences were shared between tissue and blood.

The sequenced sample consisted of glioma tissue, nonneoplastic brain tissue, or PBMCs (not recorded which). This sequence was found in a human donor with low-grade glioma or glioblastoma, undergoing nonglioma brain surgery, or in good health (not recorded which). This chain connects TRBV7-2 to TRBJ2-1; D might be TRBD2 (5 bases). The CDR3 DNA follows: TGTGCCAGCAGCTTAGAGACGGGGTGGCGTGAGCAGTTCTTC. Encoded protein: CASSLETGWREQFF.